This T cell receptor beta chain came from a study of patients and donors after allogeneic stem cell transplantation. Each CDR3 protein gets one entry after TCRdb re-called the RT-PCR reads with MiXCR. The sample has about 150,000 distinct CDR3 sequences, more than 20% seen once. CDR1 is SNHLY and CDR2 is FYNNEI in the germline V gene. This CDR3 has 13 residues. The V and J ends lost 7 bases and 3 bases, in that order; junction bases with no gene match: 1. This clonotype was detected ten times or more. Sequenced: blood, either unsorted or a sorted T cell fraction (not recorded which). This sequence originates from a human donor who was either an allogeneic HSCT recipient or a stem cell or donor lymphocyte infusion donor (not recorded which). It is not recorded whose cells these are; they may come from a transplant donor. The chain is built from TRBV2 and TRBJ1-1, with TRBD1 matching over 11 bases. The CDR3 nucleotides read TGTGCCAGCATGGGACAGGGGGACACTGAAGCTTTCTTT. Translating gives CASMGQGDTEAFF.